This TCR beta chain was found in a study of cytomegalovirus exposure and HLA in healthy donors. Study at large: A preliminary data release comprised 80 million to 95 million unique TCRs obtained from HLA-typed donors.

Study-wide results and caveats: The investigators catalogued 150 to 200 TCR beta chains as cytomegalovirus-associated. Sequencing likely caused a cluster of highly shared sequence variants. In an earlier analysis, most TCR beta V segments were productive about 87% or about 30% of the time.

This clone is a singleton in its sample. No antigen is known for it. The CDR3 contains 12 residues. Germline V gene sequence: CDR1 SQVTM, CDR2 ANQGSEA. Trimming pared 6 bases from V and 1 base from J, leaving 9 bases between. Researchers ran the PCR with 60 Vbeta and 13 Jbeta primers. Profiling relied on immunoSEQ multiplex PCR, and the TCRdb table lists in-frame clones only, not all of them. The sample records under 150,000 clones, 75% to 85% being singletons. Sequenced input: PBMCs. The receptor was isolated from a male donor in good health and CMV-seronegative. The chain carries TRBV29-1 and TRBJ1-1, with D unresolved. The CDR3 spells CSVTRWNTEAFF. CDR3 sequence (DNA): TGCAGCGTGACACGGTGGAACACTGAAGCTTTCTTT.